The clone carrying this T cell receptor beta chain was observed many times. Its target is not known. The data were taken from a study of T cell repertoires in cytomegalovirus infection. Study-level findings and limits: HLA-C-restricted, CMV-specific TCR beta clonotypes were dominant ex vivo. Summed public TCR beta family frequency identified CMV carriers bearing the relevant HLA.

The germline CDR1 and CDR2 sequences are SSHAT and FNYEAQ (reference sequence). V shed 9 bases and J 5 bases; nucleotides not matched to a gene: 3. This CDR3 is 12 amino acids long. TCRdb reprocessed the reads via MiXCR and lists one record per CDR3 protein. There are roughly 320,000 distinct CDR3 sequences in the sample; 9.5% occur only once, and about 4.5% lies in the top ten. The sample taken for sequencing was PBMCs. This receptor was identified in a human donor in good health (CMV status not recorded). Some clones in this sample may be carry-over from other donors' samples. The chain joins TRBV7-7 to TRBJ2-5, with TRBD2 matching over 10 bases. CDR3 sequence reads: CARKLAGETQYF. As DNA, the CDR3 is TGTGCCAGGAAACTAGCGGGGGAGACCCAGTACTTC.